These T cell receptor beta chains were read from a single sample in a study of somatic mutations in cytotoxic T cells in rheumatoid arthritis. Using immunoSEQ multiplex PCR, the repertoire was profiled, and TCRdb retains in-frame clones only, with some absent. The sample has 8,000 or so clones, about 70% seen once; the top ten hold 16%. The sequenced sample consisted of CD8+ T cells sorted from blood. The receptors were sampled from an adult with rheumatoid arthritis. CDR3s include the opening cysteine and the closing phenylalanine or tryptophan. D genes are given only for firm matches. For some rows the clone size is stated as once, few or many, or as a class when expanded; others skip it.

. | TRBJ2-2 | TRBV6-4 | . | TGTGCCAGCAGTCCTAGCGCCACCGGGGAGCTGTTTTTT | CASSPSATGELFF
. | TRBJ2-5 | TRBV19 | . | TGTGCCAGTAGTATCGCAGGGTGGGAGACCCAGTACTTC | CASSIAGWETQYF
. | TRBJ2-5 | TRBV6-1 | TRBD1 | TGTGCCAGCAGTGACTCAGGGGGCTTGGGAGAGACCCAGTACTTC | CASSDSGGLGETQYF
. | TRBJ2-3 | TRBV27 | . | TGTGCCAGCAGTCATTTCGTGGGAGGGGGGGATACGCAGTATTTT | CASSHFVGGGDTQYF
. | TRBJ2-1 | TRBV10-3 | . | TGTGCCATCAGTGATGCAGGAATATCCTACAATGAGCAGTTCTTC | CAISDAGISYNEQFF
large | TRBJ2-7 | TRBV28 | TRBD1 | TGTGCCAGCAGAATGGACAGGGCGAGCTCCTACGAGCAGTACTTC | CASRMDRASSYEQYF
large | TRBJ2-3 | TRBV13 | . | TGTGCCAGCAGCTTATGGACCCCAACAGATACGCAGTATTTT | CASSLWTPTDTQYF
. | TRBJ2-1 | TRBV5-8 | TRBD2 | TGTGCCAGCAGCCTGACTAGCGGGAGATCCAATGAGCAGTTCTTC | CASSLTSGRSNEQFF
. | TRBJ2-7 | TRBV27 | TRBD1 | TGTGCCAGCTCCGGGGGACAGGGGTACGAGCAGTACTTC | CASSGGQGYEQYF
. | TRBJ2-1 | TRBV28 | TRBD1 | TGTGCCAGCAGTTCACAGGGGTTCTCCTACAATGAGCAGTTCTTC | CASSSQGFSYNEQFF
. | TRBJ2-5 | TRBV6-1 | . | TGTGCCAGCAGTGAAACCCTCGCCGGGGGAAGGGAGACCCAGTACTTC | CASSETLAGGRETQYF
. | TRBJ1-1 | TRBV7-8 | . | TGTGCCAGCAGCTTAAATCCCCCAGCAGTGAACACTGAAGCTTTCTTT | CASSLNPPAVNTEAFF
few | TRBJ2-7 | TRBV14 | . | TGTGCCAGCAGCCAAGTCGGGAGTGCCTGGGGCTACGAGCAGTACTTC | CASSQVGSAWGYEQYF
. | TRBJ2-5 | TRBV2 | . | TGTGCCAGCAGTCGAACGCCTAACGCTCGGGAGACCCAGTACTTC | CASSRTPNARETQYF
few | TRBJ1-3 | TRBV2 | . | TGTGCCAGCAGTGGGCCTACTCTTGGAAACACCATATATTTT | CASSGPTLGNTIYF
. | TRBJ2-7 | TRBV28 | TRBD2 | TGTGCCAGCACCACCAACCCCCTCGCGGGAGATTACGAGCAGTACTTC | CASTTNPLAGDYEQYF
. | TRBJ1-2 | TRBV4-1 | . | TGCGCCAGCAGCCAAGACATCTCTAACTATGGCTACACCTTC | CASSQDISNYGYTF
once | TRBJ2-7 | TRBV5-4 | . | TGTGCCAGCAGCTTGGTAGGGCAGACCGACGAGCAGTACTTC | CASSLVGQTDEQYF
. | TRBJ1-2 | TRBV29-1 | TRBD1 | TGCAGCGTTGGCCGGGACAGACCTAACTATGGCTACACCTTC | CSVGRDRPNYGYTF
. | TRBJ2-2 | TRBV19 | . | TGTGCCAGTAGTATAGTTAGGACCGGGGAGCTGTTTTTT | CASSIVRTGELFF
. | TRBJ2-3 | TRBV6-4 | . | TGTGCCAGCAGTGCAACGGGTTCCACAGATACGCAGTATTTT | CASSATGSTDTQYF
. | TRBJ2-2 | TRBV11-3 | . | TGTGCCAGCAGCTCCCGGAACACCGGGGAGCTGTTTTTT | CASSSRNTGELFF
. | TRBJ1-2 | TRBV19 | . | TGTGCCACCCTGACGGTAAACTATGGCTACACCTTC | CATLTVNYGYTF
. | TRBJ2-5 | TRBV7-9 | TRBD2 | TGTGCCAGCACCGGGACGTACAGCGGGGGCCTGTACCAAGAGACCCAGTACTTC | CASTGTYSGGLYQETQYF
. | TRBJ2-2 | TRBV27 | . | TGTGCCAGCAGTTTCCCCCACGGGGAGCTGTTTTTT | CASSFPHGELFF
. | TRBJ2-7 | TRBV4-1 | TRBD1 | TGCGCCAGCAGCCAGATTGGACAGGGGGCGGGCGAGCAGTACTTC | CASSQIGQGAGEQYF
large | TRBJ1-2 | TRBV27 | . | TGTGCCAGCAGTTTTTCCGGAAACTATGGCTACACCTTC | CASSFSGNYGYTF
. | TRBJ1-2 | TRBV5-1 | TRBD1 | TGCGCCAGCAGCTTGTCATTACGTCGGGACAGGGTTAACTATGGCTACACCTTC | CASSLSLRRDRVNYGYTF
. | TRBJ2-1 | TRBV27 | . | TGTGCCAGCAGCCCCTACCCTCGGAATGAGCAGTTCTTC | CASSPYPRNEQFF
. | TRBJ1-4 | TRBV21-1 | . | TGTGCCAGCAGGATAAAGGTAGCTACAATGCATAATGAAAAACTGTTTTTT | CASRIKVATMHNEKLFF
. | TRBJ2-5 | TRBV15 | TRBD2 | TGTGCCACCAGCCGAATGGGACTAGCGGACGAGACCCAGTACTTC | CATSRMGLADETQYF
. | TRBJ2-7 | TRBV27 | . | TGTGCCAGCAGGGGAACAGAATTCGGGCAGTACTTC | CASRGTEFGQYF
few | TRBJ2-1 | TRBV7-9 | TRBD2 | TGTGCCAGCAGCCTCCTACTAGCGGGGGGCTATGAGCAGTTCTTC | CASSLLLAGGYEQFF
. | TRBJ2-5 | TRBV4-1 | . | TGCGCCAGCAGCCAAGAGGGGAAAGAGACCCAGTACTTC | CASSQEGKETQYF
. | TRBJ2-1 | TRBV14 | . | TGTGCCAGCAGCCAAGACCAGGGACCCCCCTACAATGAGCAGTTCTTC | CASSQDQGPPYNEQFF
. | TRBJ1-6 | TRBV27 | . | TGTGCCAGCAGTCCAACAGGGTTGGGAAATTCACCCCTCCACTTT | CASSPTGLGNSPLHF
. | TRBJ1-6 | TRBV6-5 | TRBD1 | TGTGCCAGCAGTTACCATCGGACAGGGGAAGCTTCACCCCTCCACTTT | CASSYHRTGEASPLHF
. | TRBJ2-1 | TRBV5-4 | . | TGTGCCAGCAGCTTTGACCCGGAACCGAGGTTCAATGAGCAGTTCTTC | CASSFDPEPRFNEQFF
. | TRBJ1-1 | TRBV27 | . | TGTGCCAGCAGTTTAGTCGGGGGATATGACACTGAAGCTTTCTTT | CASSLVGGYDTEAFF
. | TRBJ2-2 | TRBV7-6 | . | TGTGCCAGCAGCCTGGACATAACCTTGGGCGGGGAGCTGTTTTTT | CASSLDITLGGELFF
. | TRBJ2-2 | TRBV5-6 | TRBD1 | TGTGCCAGCAGCGAGTTCTACAGGGGTACCGGGGAGCTGTTTTTT | CASSEFYRGTGELFF
few | TRBJ2-7 | TRBV27 | . | TGTGCCAGCAGGAAAAGTTACGAGCAGTACTTC | CASRKSYEQYF
. | TRBJ1-1 | TRBV28 | . | TGTGCCAGCAGTTTTCTCCAGGGAGGGAACACTGAAGCTTTCTTT | CASSFLQGGNTEAFF